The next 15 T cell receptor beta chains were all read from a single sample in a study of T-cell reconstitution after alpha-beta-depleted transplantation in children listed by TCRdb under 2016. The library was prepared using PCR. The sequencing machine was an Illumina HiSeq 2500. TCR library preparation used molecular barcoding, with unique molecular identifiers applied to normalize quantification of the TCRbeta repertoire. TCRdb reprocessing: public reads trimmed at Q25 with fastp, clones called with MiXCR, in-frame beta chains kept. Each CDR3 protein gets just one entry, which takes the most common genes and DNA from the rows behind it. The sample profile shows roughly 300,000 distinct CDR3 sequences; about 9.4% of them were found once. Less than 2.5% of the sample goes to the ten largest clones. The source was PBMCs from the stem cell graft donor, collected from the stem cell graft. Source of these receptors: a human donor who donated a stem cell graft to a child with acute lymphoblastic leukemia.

CDR3 DNA: TGTGCCAGCACGCAGGGGAGTCAGCCCCAGCATTTT. Protein product: CASTQGSQPQHF. This chain connects TRBV28 to TRBJ1-5, with a tentative D call TRBD1 (6 bases). V was trimmed by 7 bases and J by 6 bases, leaving 10 bases between them. The germline V gene has CDR1 MDHEN and CDR2 SYDVKM. The CDR3 has 12 residues.

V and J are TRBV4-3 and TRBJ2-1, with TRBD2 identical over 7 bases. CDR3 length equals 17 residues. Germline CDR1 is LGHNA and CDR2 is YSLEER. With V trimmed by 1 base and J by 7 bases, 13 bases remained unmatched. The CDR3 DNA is TGCGCCAGCAGCCAAGTTAGGGCTAGCGGTTTATCAAATGAGCAGTTCTTC. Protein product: CASSQVRASGLSNEQFF.

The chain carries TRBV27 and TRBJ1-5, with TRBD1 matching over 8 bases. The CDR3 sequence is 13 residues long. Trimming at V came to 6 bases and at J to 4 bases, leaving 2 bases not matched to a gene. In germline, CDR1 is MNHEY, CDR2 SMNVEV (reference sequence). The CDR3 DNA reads TGTGCCAGCAGGACAGGGGTGAATCAGCCCCAGCATTTT. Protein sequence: CASRTGVNQPQHF.

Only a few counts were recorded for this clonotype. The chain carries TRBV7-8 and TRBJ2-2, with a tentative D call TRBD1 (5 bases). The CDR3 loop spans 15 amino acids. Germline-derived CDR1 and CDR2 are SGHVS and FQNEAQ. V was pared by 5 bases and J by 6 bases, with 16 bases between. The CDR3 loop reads CASSPGNKVAGELFF. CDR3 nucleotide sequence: TGTGCCAGCAGCCCAGGGAATAAGGTGGCCGGGGAGCTGTTTTTT.

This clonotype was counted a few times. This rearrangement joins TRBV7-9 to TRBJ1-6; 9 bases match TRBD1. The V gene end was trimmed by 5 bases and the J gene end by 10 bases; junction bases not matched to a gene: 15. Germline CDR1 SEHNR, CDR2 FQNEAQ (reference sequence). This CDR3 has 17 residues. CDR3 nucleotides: TGTGCCAGCAGCCGTCCCGGGACAGGGACCAATTTCTCACCCCTCCACTTT. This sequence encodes CASSRPGTGTNFSPLHF.

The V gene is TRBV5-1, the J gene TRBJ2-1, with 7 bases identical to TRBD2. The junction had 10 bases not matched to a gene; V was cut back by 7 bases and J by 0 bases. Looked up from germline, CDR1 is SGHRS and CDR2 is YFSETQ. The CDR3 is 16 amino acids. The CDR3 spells CASGPVTGGSYNEQFF. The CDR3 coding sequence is TGCGCCAGCGGCCCGGTGACGGGAGGCTCCTACAATGAGCAGTTCTTC.

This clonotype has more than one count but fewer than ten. Here the CDR3 DNA reads TGTGCCAGCAGTATGATGACGACAGGGATCACAGATACGCAGTATTTT. This translates into CASSMMTTGITDTQYF. The chain uses TRBV12-3 or TRBV12-4 and TRBJ2-3; 7 nucleotides line up with TRBD1. V was clipped by 5 bases and J by 2 bases; unmatched bases: 10. The CDR3 loop spans 16 amino acids.

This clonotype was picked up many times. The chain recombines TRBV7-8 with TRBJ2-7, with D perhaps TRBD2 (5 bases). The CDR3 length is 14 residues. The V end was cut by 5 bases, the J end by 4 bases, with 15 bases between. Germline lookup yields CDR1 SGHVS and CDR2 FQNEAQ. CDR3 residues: CASSHRETNYEQYF. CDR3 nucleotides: TGTGCCAGCAGCCATAGGGAGACCAATTACGAGCAGTACTTC.

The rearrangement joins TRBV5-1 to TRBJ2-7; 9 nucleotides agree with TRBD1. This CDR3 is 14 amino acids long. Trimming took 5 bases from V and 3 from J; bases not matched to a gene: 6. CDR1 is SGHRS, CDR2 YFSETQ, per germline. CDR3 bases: TGCGCCAGCAGTCCCCGGACAGGGGACTACGAGCAGTACTTC. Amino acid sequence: CASSPRTGDYEQYF.

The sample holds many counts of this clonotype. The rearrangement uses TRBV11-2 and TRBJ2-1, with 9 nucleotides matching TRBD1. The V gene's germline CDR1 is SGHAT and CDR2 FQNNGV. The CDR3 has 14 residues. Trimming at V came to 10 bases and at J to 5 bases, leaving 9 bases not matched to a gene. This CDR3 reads CATWTGEYHNEQFF. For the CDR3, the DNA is TGTGCCACCTGGACAGGGGAGTACCACAATGAGCAGTTCTTC.

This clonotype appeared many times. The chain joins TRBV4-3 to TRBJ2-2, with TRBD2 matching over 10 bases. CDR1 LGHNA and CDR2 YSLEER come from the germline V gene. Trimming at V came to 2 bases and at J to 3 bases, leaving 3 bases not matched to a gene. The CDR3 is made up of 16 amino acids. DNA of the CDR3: TGCGCCAGCAGCCAACTAGCGGGAGTACACACCGGGGAGCTGTTTTTT. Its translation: CASSQLAGVHTGELFF.

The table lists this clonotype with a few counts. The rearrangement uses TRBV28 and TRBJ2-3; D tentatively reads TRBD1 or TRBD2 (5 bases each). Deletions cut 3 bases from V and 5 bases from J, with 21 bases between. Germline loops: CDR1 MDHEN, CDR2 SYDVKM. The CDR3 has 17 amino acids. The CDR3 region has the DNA TGTGCCAGCAGTTTCTTCCCCCCCAGGGACCGGCTAGATACGCAGTATTTT. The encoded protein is CASSFFPPRDRLDTQYF.

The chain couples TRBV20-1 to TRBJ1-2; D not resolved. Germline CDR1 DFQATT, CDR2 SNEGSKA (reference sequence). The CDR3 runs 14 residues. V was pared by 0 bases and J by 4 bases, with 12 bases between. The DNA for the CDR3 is TGCAGTGCTAGAGATAGCCAGCGCGCCTATGGCTACACCTTC. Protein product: CSARDSQRAYGYTF.

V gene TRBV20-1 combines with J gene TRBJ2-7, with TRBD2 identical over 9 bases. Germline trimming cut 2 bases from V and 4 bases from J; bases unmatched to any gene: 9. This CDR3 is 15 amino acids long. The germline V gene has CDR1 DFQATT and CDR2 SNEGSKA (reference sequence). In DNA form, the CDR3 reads TGCAGTGCTAGAACCCCGGGGACTAGCAGATACGAGCAGTACTTC. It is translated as CSARTPGTSRYEQYF.

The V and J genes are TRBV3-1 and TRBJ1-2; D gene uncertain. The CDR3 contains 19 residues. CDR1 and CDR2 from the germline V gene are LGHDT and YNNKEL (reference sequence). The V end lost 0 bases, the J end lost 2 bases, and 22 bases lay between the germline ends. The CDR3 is CASSQDIPIEAETNYGYTF. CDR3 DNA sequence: TGTGCCAGCAGCCAAGATATACCTATCGAGGCAGAGACGAACTATGGCTACACCTTC.